This is a list of T cell receptor beta chains from one sample in a study of a mutant IDH1 vaccine in newly diagnosed glioma. Clones were sequenced by immunoSEQ multiplex PCR, and TCRdb holds only the in-frame ones, with some missing. The top ten clones hold about 7.9% of a sample with about 29,000 clones, 65% to 80% of them seen once. The antigens for these receptors are not known. The source material was PBMCs, sampled from a glioma patient whose treatment included an IDH1 peptide vaccine. The receptor source for this set is a man aged 50 to 59 with glioma. Each CDR3 is given with its conserved first and last residue. The D gene is left open where the match is weak. Only part of the rows carry a size: once, few, many, or a class if the clone is expanded.

v_gene	d_gene	abundance	j_gene	CDR3aa	CDR3nt
TRBV28	-	-	TRBJ1-1	CASMRLNTEAFF	TGTGCCAGCATGAGACTCAACACTGAAGCTTTCTTT
TRBV7-8	-	-	TRBJ2-5	CASSPSSGGGETQYF	TGTGCCAGCAGCCCTAGTTCGGGTGGTGGTGAGACCCAGTACTTC
TRBV2	-	few	TRBJ2-7	CASSGAWEQYF	TGTGCCAGCAGCGGGGCTTGGGAGCAGTACTTC
TRBV20-1	-	few	TRBJ1-2	CSALTGYGYTF	TGCAGTGCTCTCACCGGTTATGGCTACACCTTC
TRBV2	-	few	TRBJ2-1	CASSTWTAYNEQFF	TGTGCCAGCAGCACCTGGACAGCTTACAATGAGCAGTTCTTC
TRBV10-1	-	-	TRBJ1-6	CASSELIGSYNSPLHF	TGCGCCAGCAGTGAGCTAATTGGCTCCTATAATTCACCCCTCCACTTT
TRBV14	-	-	TRBJ2-2	CASSQVYSNTGELFF	TGTGCCAGCAGCCAAGTATATTCGAACACCGGGGAGCTGTTTTTT
TRBV4-1	-	few	TRBJ1-5	CASSQIVGSNQPQHF	TGCGCCAGCAGCCAGATCGTGGGTAGCAATCAGCCCCAGCATTTT
TRBV27	-	few	TRBJ1-5	CASSLQGEDQPQHF	TGTGCCAGCAGTTTACAGGGTGAGGATCAGCCCCAGCATTTT
TRBV5-6	-	-	TRBJ1-2	CASSLEGRGLVYGYTF	TGTGCCAGCAGCTTGGAGGGTCGGGGACTTGTCTATGGCTACACCTTC
TRBV5-1	TRBD2	-	TRBJ2-3	CASSLELAGGGDTQYF	TGCGCCAGCAGCTTGGAACTAGCGGGAGGGGGAGATACGCAGTATTTT
TRBV11-1	-	-	TRBJ1-5	CASSLNNDQPQHF	TGTGCCAGCAGCTTAAACAACGATCAGCCCCAGCATTTT
TRBV7-9	TRBD1	once	TRBJ1-4	CASSTDRAVANEKLFF	TGTGCCAGCAGCACAGACAGGGCCGTAGCTAATGAAAAACTGTTTTTT
TRBV27	TRBD1	-	TRBJ2-7	CASSPRGRLYEQYF	TGTGCCAGCAGTCCCAGGGGGCGCCTATACGAGCAGTACTTC
TRBV7-9	TRBD1	-	TRBJ1-1	CASSQGGTEAFF	TGTGCCAGCTCCCAGGGGGGGACTGAAGCTTTCTTT
TRBV28	TRBD1	-	TRBJ2-3	CASSLTGGAGTDTQYF	TGTGCCAGCAGCCTTACAGGGGGCGCAGGCACAGATACGCAGTATTTT
TRBV20-1	-	-	TRBJ1-1	CSATGSTEAFF	TGCAGTGCTACAGGGAGCACTGAAGCTTTCTTT
TRBV27	TRBD1	once	TRBJ1-2	CASSFDRDGGYTF	TGTGCCAGCAGTTTCGACAGGGATGGTGGCTACACCTTC
TRBV19	TRBD2	-	TRBJ2-7	CASSKGRGAYEQYF	TGTGCCAGTAGTAAGGGGAGGGGAGCCTACGAGCAGTACTTC
TRBV7-2	-	-	TRBJ2-7	CASSLDVSGPEQYF	TGTGCCAGCAGCTTAGATGTAAGCGGCCCTGAGCAGTACTTC
TRBV19	-	once	TRBJ1-4	CASSSYRGEKLFF	TGTGCCAGTAGTTCCTATAGGGGGGAAAAACTGTTTTTT
TRBV10-3	-	-	TRBJ2-1	CAISESLGREQFF	TGTGCCATCAGTGAGTCTCTGGGTCGGGAGCAGTTCTTC
TRBV19	TRBD1	-	TRBJ1-5	CASAGQVNQPQHF	TGTGCCAGCGCGGGACAGGTCAATCAGCCCCAGCATTTT
TRBV27	-	-	TRBJ2-7	CASSLSKGFELGEQYF	TGTGCCAGCAGTTTATCGAAAGGATTTGAGTTAGGGGAGCAGTACTTC
TRBV7-2	TRBD2	once	TRBJ2-1	CASSKTSGANNEQFF	TGTGCCAGCAGCAAAACTAGCGGGGCCAACAATGAGCAGTTCTTC
TRBV7-2	-	-	TRBJ1-1	CASRRDIDTEAFF	TGTGCCAGCCGCCGGGACATCGATACTGAAGCTTTCTTT
TRBV5-1	-	-	TRBJ2-7	CASSPDEVAPSYEQYF	TGCGCCAGCAGTCCGGACGAAGTGGCTCCGTCCTACGAGCAGTACTTC
TRBV14	-	-	TRBJ2-5	CASSPGTQYQETQYF	TGTGCCAGCAGCCCAGGGACCCAGTACCAAGAGACCCAGTACTTC
TRBV19	TRBD1	-	TRBJ1-4	CASSTRTGRGSYEKLFF	TGTGCCAGTAGTACGCGGACAGGGCGGGGATCGTATGAAAAACTGTTTTTT